The entry below describes one T cell receptor (beta chain). Its target is not known. CDR1 is MGHRA and CDR2 is YSYEKL in the germline V gene. The CDR3 contains 18 residues. Trimming took 3 bases from V and 5 from J; bases not matched to a gene: 11. This entry belongs to a study of memory CD4+ T cells and cytomegalovirus serostatus. Single viable CD3+CD4+CD8-CD45RO+ cells were sorted as the memory CD4+ T cells. Authors' methods: After removing out-of-frame reads, 2,204,828 distinct TCRbeta sequences remained. Measured with immunoSEQ multiplex PCR; TCRdb has only the in-frame clones, and not every one. D and trimming were read from the DNA, whereas the V and J calls and clone size are those reported in that table. The sample has 75,000 to 90,000 clones, approximately 80% seen once. Points from the study as a whole: Suggested: most of the CMV-linked TCR signature lies in CD4+ memory cells. A US-trained random forest predicted CMV serostatus with median AUC around 0.91.

The chain joins TRBV4-1 to TRBJ1-6, with TRBD1 matching over 9 bases. The sequenced sample consisted of memory CD4+ T cells from blood. This clonotype was obtained from an adult in good health and CMV-seronegative. The CDR3 DNA reads TGCGCCAGCAGCCATCTTCCCACAGGGGGCAATAATAATTCACCCCTCCACTTT. As protein: CASSHLPTGGNNNSPLHF.